This entry lists 5 T cell receptor beta chains sequenced from one sample in a study of shared clonotypes between healthy human individuals (dated by TCRdb to 2020 to 2022). The protocol used for the library was the immunoSEQ multiplex PCR assay. TCRdb took over this immuneACCESS table, retaining in-frame rearrangements with V and J assigned. Such tables are incomplete; in checked studies, under half of the missing clones stem from an unresolved V gene, and the remainder is unexplained. The sample table contains approximately 1.1 million clones; only one count was recorded for 78% of them. The top ten constitute approximately 0.56% of the sample. The sequencing sample was made of memory CD4+ T cells from PBMCs. The intended sense of this specimen's cell subset or site label: CD45RA-negative fraction. The origin of the receptors is a young man in good health. Some clones in this sample may be carry-over from other donors' samples.

V and J are TRBV18 and TRBJ1-1, with 8 bases matching TRBD1. CDR1 and CDR2 (germline): KGHSH, LQKENI. V lost 6 bases, J lost 1 base, and 4 bases stayed unmatched. The CDR3 has 14 residues. This CDR3 is CASSKTGENTEAFF. DNA of the CDR3: TGTGCCAGCTCTAAGACAGGGGAGAACACTGAAGCTTTCTTT.

This clone has ten or more counts. This chain connects TRBV6-1 to TRBJ1-1, with 8 positions matching TRBD1. Germline V lookup: CDR1 MNHNS, CDR2 SASEGT. The CDR3 sequence is 14 residues long. The V and J ends lost 7 bases and 4 bases, in that order; junction bases with no gene match: 8. This chain's CDR3 is CASIFTGGGTEAFF. The CDR3 nucleotides read TGTGCCAGCATATTCACAGGGGGGGGCACTGAAGCTTTCTTT.

A remark on this clone: One base away lies a much larger clone, so this may be a sequencing read error. This sample includes further DNA sequences coding for the same CDR3. The chain uses TRBV6-6 and TRBJ1-2, with D perhaps matching TRBD1 (5 bases). The CDR3 consists of 12 residues. Germline-derived CDR1 and CDR2 are MNHNY and SVGAGI (reference sequence). Trimming left V 2 bases short and J 4 bases short, with 5 bases between. The CDR3 coding sequence is TGTGCCAGCAGTTACAGGGGCTATGGCTACACCTTC. As protein: CASSYRGYGYTF.

This chain joins TRBV18 and TRBJ2-1; D is ambiguous. In germline, CDR1 is KGHSH, CDR2 LQKENI. The length of the CDR3 is 15 residues. The germline V and J ends were trimmed by 0 bases and 7 bases, with 13 bases remaining between them. The CDR3 DNA sequence: TGTGCCAGCTCACCACCGGTGTGGCTAACTAATGAGCAGTTCTTC. Its protein is CASSPPVWLTNEQFF.

This clone was observed once. The rearrangement uses TRBV28 and TRBJ1-5; D remains unclear. The CDR3 is 15 residues long. The V end was cut by 7 bases, the J end by 5 bases, with 18 bases between. Germline V gene lookup returns CDR1 MDHEN and CDR2 SYDVKM. CDR3 DNA: TGTGCCAGCACCGCCGTTGAGAGGCGATATCAGCCCCAGCATTTT. Protein sequence: CASTAVERRYQPQHF.